Detailed here is one T cell receptor (beta chain). The sample is drawn from a study of blood T cell repertoires in COVID-19. Assay used: immunoSEQ multiplex PCR; TCRdb lists only in-frame clones, some missing. In the table there are fewer than 120,000 clones, approximately 80% of which are singletons. The trim removed 8 bases at V and 2 bases at J, leaving 4 bases unmatched. This CDR3 has 13 amino acids. Germline loops: CDR1 MNHEY, CDR2 SVGAGI. Input material: peripheral blood. The chain links TRBV6-5 to TRBJ2-7, with 9 bases fitting TRBD1. The TCR sequence derives from a woman in her fifties or sixties with acute or convalescent COVID-19. In DNA form, the CDR3 reads TGTGCCAGCCGGACAGGGGAAGCCTACGAGCAGTACTTC. This encodes CASRTGEAYEQYF.